This T cell receptor (beta chain) was found in a study of shared clonotypes between healthy human individuals. About the research overall: Researchers assigned three CD4 naive, three CD4 memory, two CD8 naive and one CD8 memory plate to each donor. Whole-study findings and limits: Tissue TCR repertoires likely differ from these blood-only repertoires. Across subsets, estimated richness was generally greater for naive than for memory populations. It was the non-shared clonotypes that had lower generation probabilities than clonotypes shared by all four donors.

Libraries were prepared by immunoSEQ multiplex PCR; TCRdb keeps only in-frame clonotypes and omits some of them. The data contain about 1 million clones, roughly 75% of them seen just once; the ten biggest clones take up about 1.5%. Between the trimmed V and J ends, which lost 0 bases and 2 bases, there was a span of 11 bases. Germline assignment: CDR1 SGHRS and CDR2 YFSETQ. There are 15 residues in the CDR3. This clone showed up just once. Its antigen is currently unknown. Sequencing was done on a sample of memory CD4+ T cells sorted from blood. Subset defined: CD45RA-negative fraction. This receptor was identified in a man between 18 and 35 years old in good health. V is TRBV5-1 and J is TRBJ2-5, with a weak D call TRBD1 (6 bases). The CDR3 here is CASSLALGAQETQYF. CDR3 in DNA: TGCGCCAGCAGCTTGGCCTTGGGGGCGCAAGAGACCCAGTACTTC.